This TCR beta chain was recorded in a study of T cell changes during pregnancy in multiple sclerosis (dated by TCRdb to the late 2010s). In the study overall: The study examined how the T cell repertoire changed over the course of pregnancy in women with multiple sclerosis.

Libraries came from the immunoSEQ multiplex PCR assay. TCRdb limited this immuneACCESS table to in-frame rearrangements with V and J called. A share of clones is missing; checked studies link under half to unresolved V genes, and the rest is unexplained. Recorded for this sample are roughly 70,000 clones; about 91% of them occurred a single time. The ten largest clones capture roughly 2.1% of the sample. Worth noting for this clone: The antigen this receptor binds is unknown. No much larger clonotype is one base removed from it; base qualities were not supplied.

According to the germline V gene, CDR1 reads SQVTM and CDR2 reads ANQGSEA. Including cysteine and phenylalanine, the CDR3 has 18 amino acids. Solely the CDR3 DNA is kept, with 54 bases framed from the first base. Between the V and J ends, shortened by 3 bases and 0 bases respectively, the junction contains 21 bases. The sequencing used peripheral blood, collected in the first trimester of pregnancy. This receptor was identified in a female donor with multiple sclerosis, enrolled in a pregnancy study. The rearrangement combines TRBV29-1 with TRBJ1-3, with TRBD1 tentatively as D gene (5 bases match). In nucleotide form, the sequence is TGCAGCGTTGAGTTTAAACAGGTGGGCGGCGGCTCTGGAAACACCATATATTTT. This encodes CSVEFKQVGGGSGNTIYF.